What follows are 24 T cell receptor beta chains derived from one specimen sequenced in a study of prognosis after radiotherapy for stage I lung cancer. TCR beta CDR3 was amplified from genomic DNA by two-round multiplex PCR. The first round of PCR was done with primers that matched each TRBV and TRBJ gene. One entry per CDR3 protein results from TCRdb running MiXCR on the multiplex PCR reads. The table has tens of thousands of distinct CDR3 sequences, around 22% seen once. Source: PBMCs, taken before or after stereotactic body radiation therapy (not recorded which). These receptors were collected from a donor at least 50 years old with non-small cell lung cancer.

This clonotype has a count of ten or more. The chain combines TRBV2 with TRBJ2-7; D call uncertain. The CDR3 has 12 residues. Germline CDR1 SNHLY, CDR2 FYNNEI. V lost 8 bases to trimming and J lost 2 bases, with 10 bases between them. CDR3: CASGLSPYEQYF. CDR3 bases: TGTGCCAGCGGGTTGTCACCCTACGAGCAGTACTTC.

J is TRBJ1-3 and V is TRBV29-1; D gene ambiguous. CDR3 size: 12 residues. With 4 bases removed from V and 0 bases from J, the gap between germline ends came to 4 bases. CDR1 and CDR2 (germline): SQVTM, ANQGSEA. The CDR3 loop reads CSVAHSGNTIYF. Written as DNA, the CDR3 is TGCAGCGTTGCACACTCTGGAAACACCATATATTTT.

Regarding this clonotype: A much larger clone differs from this one at a single base, so this may be a read error. The rearrangement links TRBV4-1 to TRBJ1-3; no clear D gene. Germline-derived CDR1 and CDR2 are MGHRA and YSYEKL. This CDR3 is 16 amino acids long. Deletions cut 4 bases from V and 0 bases from J, with 13 bases between. CDR3 in amino acids: CASSPACVSSGNTIYF. In DNA form, the CDR3 reads TGCGCCAGCAGCCCAGCTTGCGTGAGCTCTGGAAACACCATATATTTT.

This clonotype came up many times. One end of the junction varies from germline; a read error may be responsible. The gene calls are TRBV20-1 and TRBJ1-1; no firm D call. CDR3 size: 11 residues. Germline CDR1 reads DFQATT; CDR2 reads SNEGSKA (reference sequence). CDR3 sequence: CSARSPADGLF. DNA of the CDR3: TGCAGTGCAAGAAGTCCAGCGGACGGACTCTTT.

This clonotype was counted ten times or more. J is TRBJ2-2 and V is TRBV5-5; D assignment may be TRBD1 or TRBD2 (5 bases each). CDR1 is SGHKS, CDR2 YYEKEE, per germline (reference sequence). V was pared by 5 bases and J by 10 bases, with 15 bases between. The CDR3 covers 13 residues. In DNA form, the CDR3 reads TGTGCCAGCAGGTTTGGGGGACGGGAGGAGCTGTTTTTT. Residues: CASRFGGREELFF. The entire variable domain, with the rest obtained from reference TRBV5-5 and TRBJ2-2, is as follows: DAGVTQSPTHLIKTRGQQVTLRCSPISGHKSVSWYQQVLGQGPQFIFQYYEKEERGRGNFPDRFSARQFPNYSSELNVNALLLGDSALYLCASRFGGREELFFGEGSRLTVL.

With respect to this clonotype: The junction shows a germline mismatch at one end, possibly a read error. This rearrangement joins TRBV6-1 to TRBJ1-6; maybe TRBD1 (6 bases). The CDR3 covers 15 residues. Germline assignment: CDR1 MNHNS and CDR2 SASEGT. The CDR3 here is CASCNGGRGNSPLHF. The CDR3 nucleotides read TGTGCCAGCTGCAACGGGGGGCGGGGGAATTCGCCCCTCCACTTT.

The table lists this clonotype with many counts. V gene TRBV5-5 combines with J gene TRBJ1-1; 7 bases agree with TRBD1. Germline loops: CDR1 SGHKS, CDR2 YYEKEE (reference sequence). This CDR3 region has 13 residues. V gave up 4 bases and J gave up 6 bases; unmatched junction bases: 6. The chain's CDR3 is CASSTRQGAEAFF. CDR3 nucleotides: TGTGCCAGCAGCACACGACAGGGCGCTGAAGCTTTCTTT.

This clonotype was counted ten times or more. This rearrangement joins TRBV6-1 to TRBJ2-5, with 10 bases lining up with TRBD1. V lost 8 bases to trimming and J lost 5 bases; unmatched junction nucleotides: 11. The CDR3 runs to 15 residues. Germline V gene sequence: CDR1 MNHNS, CDR2 SASEGT. CDR3 amino acids: CASGRQGAIFETQYF. CDR3 nucleotide sequence: TGTGCCAGCGGAAGACAGGGGGCGATCTTCGAGACCCAGTACTTC.

This clonotype was counted ten times or more. The chain uses TRBV7-2 and TRBJ1-4; no reliable D call. CDR3 length: 14 residues. Germline loops: CDR1 SGHTA, CDR2 FQGNSA. V was pared by 2 bases and J by 8 bases, with 12 bases between. The chain's CDR3 is CASSLNLGGEKLFF. The CDR3 region has the DNA TGTGCCAGCAGCTTAAATTTGGGAGGCGAAAAACTGTTTTTT.

The sample holds many counts of this clonotype. The chain is built from TRBV12-3 or TRBV12-4 and TRBJ1-1, with no clear D. Trimming stripped 4 bases from V and 3 bases from J, with 9 bases between. The CDR3 is 13 residues long. This CDR3 is CASSSDIDTEAFF. The CDR3 region has the DNA TGTGCCAGCAGTTCCGACATCGACACTGAAGCTTTCTTT.

This clonotype was counted many times. The chain combines TRBV2 with TRBJ2-7; 9 bases fit TRBD2. The CDR3 is 13 residues long. The trim removed 8 bases at V and 7 bases at J, leaving 9 bases unmatched. The germline V gene encodes CDR1 SNHLY and CDR2 FYNNEI. The CDR3 nucleotides are TGTGCCAGCCTCCGGCGGGAGGGCAGGGAGCAGTACTTC. It translates to CASLRREGREQYF. The whole variable domain, filled in from reference TRBV2 and TRBJ2-7, reads EPEVTQTPSHQVTQMGQEVILRCVPISNHLYFYWYRQILGQKVEFLVSFYNNEISEKSEIFDDQFSVERPDGSNFTLKIRSTKLEDSAMYFCASLRREGREQYFGPGTRLTVT.

J is TRBJ2-5 and V is TRBV24-1; D might be TRBD1 or TRBD2, each matching 5 bases. The V gene's germline CDR1 is KGHDR and CDR2 SFDVKD. The V and J ends lost 5 bases and 5 bases respectively, with 17 bases between them. The CDR3 runs to 15 residues. The CDR3 reads CATSAPEGQEETQYF. CDR3 nucleotide sequence: TGTGCCACCAGTGCTCCCGAGGGGCAGGAGGAGACCCAGTACTTC.

At least ten counts were recorded for this clonotype. The chain carries TRBV6-1 and TRBJ1-1; D is unclear. This CDR3 region has 14 residues. The V end was cut by 6 bases, the J end by 4 bases, with 15 bases between. The germline gives CDR1 MNHNS, CDR2 SASEGT. Here the CDR3 reads CASRKRGVATEAFF. The CDR3 coding sequence is TGTGCCAGCAGGAAGCGGGGAGTTGCCACTGAAGCTTTCTTT.

This clonotype was counted at least ten times. This rearrangement joins TRBV5-1 to TRBJ1-2; D uncertain. From germline, CDR1 is SGHRS and CDR2 YFSETQ. Trimming removed 2 bases from V and 4 bases from J, with 9 bases in between. CDR3 length: 13 amino acids. CDR3 nucleotides: TGCGCCAGCAGCTTTTTAGGCCGCTATGGCTACACCTTC. As protein: CASSFLGRYGYTF. The full variable domain, completed using reference TRBV5-1 and TRBJ1-2, is KAGVTQTPRYLIKTRGQQVTLSCSPISGHRSVSWYQQTPGQGLQFLFEYFSETQRNKGNFPGRFSGRQFSNSRSEMNVSTLELGDSALYLCASSFLGRYGYTFGSGTRLTVV.

This clonotype was recorded at least ten times. This chain uses TRBV5-6 with TRBJ1-1; no clear D gene. Germline-derived CDR1 and CDR2 are SGHDT and YYEEEE. The CDR3 length is 13 residues. V lost 1 base, J lost 6 bases, and 10 bases lay in between. The CDR3 bases are TGTGCCAGCAGCTTGTTGAGGACCCCTGAAGCTTTCTTT. Protein product: CASSLLRTPEAFF. Supplemented by reference TRBV5-6 and TRBJ1-1, the full variable domain reads DAGVTQSPTHLIKTRGQQVTLRCSPKSGHDTVSWYQQALGQGPQFIFQYYEEEERQRGNFPDRFSGHQFPNYSSELNVNALLLGDSALYLCASSLLRTPEAFFGQGTRLTVV.

As to this clonotype: One end of the junction fails to match germline, which may point to a read error. The J gene is TRBJ1-6, the V gene TRBV11-2; D gene ambiguous. The CDR3 is 14 residues long. Germline V lookup: CDR1 SGHAT, CDR2 FQNNGV. The CDR3 protein is CASSLAHKGSPLNF. The DNA for the CDR3 is TGTGCCAGCAGCTTAGCACACAAGGGTTCACCCCTCAACTTT.

In this sample, this clonotype turned up many times. The chain combines TRBV20-1 with TRBJ2-3; unclear D gene. The germline V gene has CDR1 DFQATT and CDR2 SNEGSKA (reference sequence). CDR3 length: 14 residues. V dropped 3 bases and J dropped 0 bases, with 10 bases sitting between them. The CDR3 DNA is TGCAGTGCTAGTTCAGCGAAAAGCACAGATACGCAGTATTTT. Its protein is CSASSAKSTDTQYF.

This clonotype showed up many times. V gene TRBV30 combines with J gene TRBJ1-5, with D tentatively TRBD1 (5 bases). CDR1 and CDR2 from the germline V gene are GTSNPN and SVGIG (reference sequence). Trimming shortened V by 0 bases and J by 6 bases, and 12 bases separated the two germline ends. The CDR3 has 14 residues. For the CDR3, the DNA is TGTGCCTGGAGTGTAGCTATTGGGGGTCAGCCCCAGCATTTT. Translated: CAWSVAIGGQPQHF.

Comments on this clonotype: A much larger clone lies a single base off, so this may be a read error. The gene calls are TRBV24-1 and TRBJ1-1; 8 bases align to TRBD1. With V trimmed by 7 bases and J by 4 bases, 10 bases remained unmatched. Germline CDR1 KGHDR, CDR2 SFDVKD. CDR3 length: 15 residues. The CDR3 DNA reads TGTGCCACCAGGGATACTCAGGGGGCGGGCACTGAAGCTTTCTTT. This encodes CATRDTQGAGTEAFF.

This clonotype appeared a few times. J is TRBJ2-7 and V is TRBV7-9; D possibly matches TRBD1 or TRBD2 (11 bases each). Trimming took 5 bases from V and 2 from J, leaving 34 bases between them. In germline, CDR1 is SEHNR, CDR2 FQNEAQ (reference sequence). The CDR3 is made up of 21 amino acids. CDR3 residues: CASSPRTGGGGSGGAAYEQYF. Here the CDR3 DNA reads TGTGCCAGCAGCCCTCGGACAGGGGGCGGGGGTAGCGGGGGGGCCGCCTACGAGCAGTACTTC.

This clonotype was seen at least ten times. The rearrangement uses TRBV9 and TRBJ2-2; the D gene is possibly TRBD2 (6 bases). V dropped 3 bases and J dropped 5 bases, with 17 bases sitting between them. This CDR3 contains 16 residues. Germline CDR1 reads SGDLS; CDR2 reads YYNGEE. CDR3 sequence (DNA): TGTGCCAGCAGCGATCTACCCGGGAGCGCGACCGGGGAGCTGTTTTTT. The encoded protein is CASSDLPGSATGELFF.

This clonotype was observed at least ten times. The CDR3 DNA is TGTGCCAGCTCACCAAACAGGCCGTTAAATTCCGGGGAGCTGTTTTTT. Protein: CASSPNRPLNSGELFF. This chain uses TRBV18 with TRBJ2-2, with D perhaps matching TRBD1 (5 bases). Germline CDR1 KGHSH, CDR2 LQKENI. The length of the CDR3 is 16 residues. V dropped 2 bases and J dropped 6 bases, with 16 bases sitting between them.

V usage is TRBV6-5 and J usage is TRBJ2-2; 10 bases agree with TRBD1. After removal of 2 bases from V and 4 bases from J, the junction contained 4 bases not matched to a gene. Germline CDR1 MNHEY, CDR2 SVGAGI. The CDR3 is 16 amino acids. CDR3 DNA sequence: TGTGCCAGCAGTTACACCCGGACAGGGGGCACCGGGGAGCTGTTTTTT. Its translation: CASSYTRTGGTGELFF.

In its sample, this clonotype ranks as medium-sized (0.01 to 0.1%). The chain links TRBV6-4 to TRBJ2-3, with 10 positions matching TRBD2. The CDR3 runs 16 residues. V lost 0 bases and J lost 12; bases outside the gene matches: 12. The germline gives CDR1 MRHNA, CDR2 SNTAGT. CDR3 amino acids: CASSDSSSGGAPPQYF. CDR3 nucleotides: TGTGCCAGCAGTGACTCGTCCAGCGGGGGGGCCCCGCCTCAGTATTTT.